These T cell receptor beta chains were read from a single sample in a study of blood T cell repertoires in COVID-19. This table comes from immunoSEQ multiplex PCR, and its TCRdb copy is limited to in-frame clones, with some not included. The repertoire holds about 160,000 clones, with approximately 85% as singletons. The source material was peripheral blood. Receptors were obtained from a man aged 55 to 70 with active or convalescent COVID-19. Both conserved end residues are part of each CDR3. The D gene is left open where the match is weak. A clone size is listed for some rows: how often the clone was seen (once, few, many), or a class if it is expanded.

d_gene	j_gene	abundance	v_gene	CDR3nt	CDR3aa
-	TRBJ2-7	-	TRBV28	TGTGCCAGCAGTTTAGACGGGGATTACGAGCAGTACTTC	CASSLDGDYEQYF
-	TRBJ2-1	-	TRBV3-1/TRBV3-2	TGTGCCAGCAGCCAACTGCTTAGCTCCTACAATGAGCAGTTCTTC	CASSQLLSSYNEQFF
TRBD2	TRBJ2-1	-	TRBV7-6	TGTGCCAGCAGCACATCCGGGACTAGCGGGAGAGGGGGTGAGCAGTTCTTC	CASSTSGTSGRGGEQFF
TRBD1	TRBJ1-4	few	TRBV2	TGTGCCAGCTGGGGACAGTTTAATGAAAAACTGTTTTTT	CASWGQFNEKLFF
TRBD1	TRBJ2-3	few	TRBV28	TGTGCCAGCAGTCTGACAGGGTCGCCGCAGTATTTT	CASSLTGSPQYF
TRBD2	TRBJ2-2	-	TRBV10-1	TGCGCCAGCAGTTCGAAGCGGGAGGGGTTGGACGGGGAGCTGTTTTTT	CASSSKREGLDGELFF
TRBD2	TRBJ2-1	-	TRBV5-1	TGCGCCAGCAGCTTAGTGACTAGCCCCGCGGGAGCGCAGTTCTTC	CASSLVTSPAGAQFF
TRBD1	TRBJ2-7	-	TRBV28	TGTGCCAGCAGTCATTCCGGGACAGGGGTGAACGAGCAGTACTTC	CASSHSGTGVNEQYF
-	TRBJ1-4	-	TRBV27	TGTGCCAGCAGTTTCCGACTGAATGAAAAACTGTTTTTT	CASSFRLNEKLFF
TRBD1	TRBJ2-5	-	TRBV28	TGTGCCAGCAGTTTATTACAGGGGAGCCAAGAGACCCAGTACTTC	CASSLLQGSQETQYF
-	TRBJ1-1	-	TRBV2	TGTGCCAGCACCGGACAGATGAACACTGAAGCTTTCTTT	CASTGQMNTEAFF
-	TRBJ1-5	-	TRBV12-3/TRBV12-4	TGTGCCAGCAGTTTTGACAGGAATCAGCCCCAGCATTTT	CASSFDRNQPQHF
-	TRBJ2-3	-	TRBV7-2	TGTGCCAGCAGTCGGCGGCAGGGTGACGATACGCAGTATTTT	CASSRRQGDDTQYF
-	TRBJ1-5	-	TRBV5-1	TGCGCCAGCAGCTTGGGGCTGGGAGTTCAGCCCCAGCATTTT	CASSLGLGVQPQHF
-	TRBJ2-7	-	TRBV19	TGTGCCAGTAGTCCAGACACCTACGAGCAGTACTTC	CASSPDTYEQYF
-	TRBJ1-1	-	TRBV6-5	TGTGCCAGCAGTCGGGTTCCGAACACTGAAGCTTTCTTT	CASSRVPNTEAFF
-	TRBJ1-1	-	TRBV5-1	TGCGCCAGCAGACAAGGACAGTCGAACACTGAAGCTTTCTTT	CASRQGQSNTEAFF
-	TRBJ1-5	-	TRBV19	TGTGCCAGTAGTATGTATGGGCAGGGAACCCTCAATCAGCCCCAGCATTTT	CASSMYGQGTLNQPQHF
TRBD1	TRBJ1-5	-	TRBV19	TGTGCCAGTAGTAACACAGGGGGTAATCAGCCCCAGCATTTT	CASSNTGGNQPQHF
-	TRBJ2-5	once	TRBV7-9	TGTGCCAGCAGCCCCGAGTTAGCTCAAGAGACCCAGTACTTC	CASSPELAQETQYF
TRBD1	TRBJ1-3	-	TRBV6-5	TGTGCCAGCAGTACAATGGACAGGGTCAACACCATATATTTT	CASSTMDRVNTIYF
-	TRBJ1-3	-	TRBV5-1	TGCGCCAGCAGCTTTGGCAGGGAAACTGGAAACACCATATATTTT	CASSFGRETGNTIYF
-	TRBJ1-3	-	TRBV11-2	TGTGCCAGCAGTCCCACAGTGGGGAGCACCATATATTTT	CASSPTVGSTIYF
-	TRBJ2-1	-	TRBV6-1	TGTGCCAGCAGTGAATCCTACAGACCCCACAATGAGCAGTTCTTC	CASSESYRPHNEQFF
-	TRBJ2-1	-	TRBV18	TGTGCCAGCTCACCACCGCTAGCCAATGAGCAGTTCTTC	CASSPPLANEQFF
TRBD1	TRBJ1-1	few	TRBV19	TGTGCCAGTAGAGGAGGGGGCCACCCTGAAGCTTTCTTT	CASRGGGHPEAFF
-	TRBJ1-1	-	TRBV7-3	TGTGCCAGCAGCTTAACGGGAGGACTGAACACTGAAGCTTTCTTT	CASSLTGGLNTEAFF
TRBD2	TRBJ2-1	-	TRBV19	TGTGCCAGTAGTCCGGGACTAGCGGACAACAATGAGCAGTTCTTC	CASSPGLADNNEQFF
TRBD2	TRBJ2-7	-	TRBV5-1	TGCGCCAGCAGCTTGTATTATGGCGGGAGGAGCTCCTACGAGCAGTACTTC	CASSLYYGGRSSYEQYF
-	TRBJ1-2	-	TRBV3-1/TRBV3-2	TGTGCCAGCAGCCGGCAGGGAAGTAGGGATGGCTACACCTTC	CASSRQGSRDGYTF
TRBD1	TRBJ1-2	once	TRBV6-5	TGTGCCAGCAGCCGTAGCTCCGGGACAGACGGCTACACCTTC	CASSRSSGTDGYTF
-	TRBJ2-2	-	TRBV6-2/TRBV6-3	TGTGCCAGCAGCCCTATGGTTGGGGGGAGTAACGGGGAGCTGTTTTTT	CASSPMVGGSNGELFF
-	TRBJ1-6	few	TRBV5-1	TGCGCCAGCAGCGAGACAGTTAACCCTTATAATTCACCCCTCCACTTT	CASSETVNPYNSPLHF
TRBD2	TRBJ2-1	-	TRBV2	TGTGCCAGCTTACGTCTAGCGGGGGGCGGCAATGAGCAGTTCTTC	CASLRLAGGGNEQFF
-	TRBJ1-4	once	TRBV2	TGTGCCAGCAGTGTGTTTCACAGATACGAAAAACTGTTTTTT	CASSVFHRYEKLFF
-	TRBJ2-1	-	TRBV2	TGTGCCAGCAGTCAGTACAATGAGCAGTTCTTC	CASSQYNEQFF
-	TRBJ1-4	-	TRBV6-5	TGTGCCAGCAGTTACGGAGGCACGAGGGAAAAACTGTTTTTT	CASSYGGTREKLFF
TRBD1	TRBJ1-4	-	TRBV18	TGTGCCAGCTCACCGCCGCGGGCCCAGGGGGCACGTGAAAAACTGTTTTTT	CASSPPRAQGAREKLFF
-	TRBJ1-3	-	TRBV9	TGTGCCAGCAGCGTAGCGTCGAGGGCAGCAGGAAACACCATATATTTT	CASSVASRAAGNTIYF
TRBD2	TRBJ2-1	-	TRBV6-1	TGTGCCAGCAGTGCGGGACTAGCGGGATTTTACAATGAGCAGTTCTTC	CASSAGLAGFYNEQFF
TRBD1	TRBJ1-1	-	TRBV19	TGTGCCAGTAGGAACAGGGGGCGCGTCACTGAAGCTTTCTTT	CASRNRGRVTEAFF
-	TRBJ1-6	-	TRBV7-8	TGTGCCAGCACCAAGCCGTCGAACTCCTATAATTCACCCCTCCACTTT	CASTKPSNSYNSPLHF
-	TRBJ2-2	-	TRBV14	TGTGCCAGCAGCCATTCCCCGGGGGGGGAGCTGTTTTTT	CASSHSPGGELFF
-	TRBJ2-3	-	TRBV3-1/TRBV3-2	TGTGCCAGCAGCTACCTAGGGGCAGATACGCAGTATTTT	CASSYLGADTQYF
-	TRBJ2-6	-	TRBV11-2	TGTGCCAGCAGCTCTAAAGGGGCCGGGGCCAACGTCCTGACTTTC	CASSSKGAGANVLTF
TRBD1	TRBJ1-1	-	TRBV6-5	TGTGCCATTTCGACAGGGCCTATTGAAGCTTTCTTT	CAISTGPIEAFF
TRBD1	TRBJ2-7	once	TRBV3-1/TRBV3-2	TGTGCCAGCAGCCAAGGGACAGGGTACTACGAGCAGTACTTC	CASSQGTGYYEQYF
TRBD2	TRBJ2-5	-	TRBV4-2	TGTGCCAGCAGCCAGTCGCTAGCGGGAGGATTGGAGACCCAGTACTTC	CASSQSLAGGLETQYF